This paragraph reports one T cell receptor beta chain. This table comes from immunoSEQ multiplex PCR, and its TCRdb copy is limited to in-frame clones, with some not included. The sample holds around 25,000 clones; approximately 88% are singletons and the top ten take more than 2.5%. The TCR-sequenced patients were three responders to pembrolizumab. This record belongs to a study of PD-1 blockade in mismatch repair-deficient tumors. The CDR3 contains 15 residues. Trimming cost V 1 base and J 8 bases, with 18 bases left between them. Germline CDR1 is SGHRS and CDR2 is YFSETQ. This chain connects TRBV5-1 to TRBJ1-2, with D possibly being TRBD1 (5 bases). This specimen was PBMCs, taken before pembrolizumab treatment. The sequence came from an adult with mismatch repair-deficient cancer. The CDR3 region is CASSLRGGNRGGYTF. The CDR3 nucleotides are TGCGCCAGCAGCTTGCGCGGGGGTAACCGAGGGGGCTACACCTTC.